Each of the 5 T cell receptor beta chains below was sequenced from the same sample in a study of T cells after yellow fever vaccination. MiXCR, run by TCRdb on the 5' RACE reads, gives a single entry per CDR3 protein. The sample includes about 150,000 distinct CDR3 sequences, 5% to 7.5% seen only once; the top ten take about 0.61%. The sample in question was CD4+ T cells sorted from PBMCs, obtained 10 days after the yellow fever booster vaccination. The receptors come from a man aged 25 to 40 who received the YFV17D yellow fever vaccine.

This clonotype was observed at least ten times. The chain links TRBV7-9 to TRBJ1-6, with 7 nucleotides matching TRBD1. With V trimmed by 3 bases and J by 5 bases, 1 base remained unmatched. The CDR3 is 14 residues long. CDR1 is SEHNR and CDR2 is FQNEAQ in the germline V gene (reference sequence). DNA for the CDR3: TGTGCCAGCAGCTTGGGGACAGATAATTCACCCCTCCACTTT. The encoded protein is CASSLGTDNSPLHF. The full variable domain, with the rest looked up from reference TRBV7-9 and TRBJ1-6, is DTGVSQNPRHKITKRGQNVTFRCDPISEHNRLYWYRQTLGQGPEFLTYFQNEAQLEKSRLLSDRFSAERPKGSFSTLEIQRTEQGDSAMYLCASSLGTDNSPLHFGNGTRLTVT.

This clonotype showed up many times. The V gene is TRBV29-1, the J gene TRBJ2-7; TRBD2 agrees at 7 bases. This CDR3 spans 14 amino acids. Germline V gives CDR1 SQVTM, CDR2 ANQGSEA. V dropped 6 bases and J dropped 0; count of bases not matched to a gene: 8. The CDR3 here is CSVGLRLASYEQYF. The DNA of the CDR3 is TGCAGCGTCGGCCTCCGACTAGCCTCCTACGAGCAGTACTTC.

This clonotype has only a few counts. The chain is built from TRBV5-1 and TRBJ2-7, with TRBD2 identical over 8 bases. CDR1 SGHRS and CDR2 YFSETQ come from the germline V gene. The CDR3 runs 14 residues. Trimming removed 3 bases from V and 3 bases from J; junction bases left unmatched: 5. The CDR3: CASSSGLARYEQYF. CDR3 sequence (DNA): TGCGCCAGCAGCTCCGGACTAGCCCGCTACGAGCAGTACTTC.

This clonotype was recorded at least ten times. The V and J genes are TRBV25-1 and TRBJ2-1, with TRBD2 identical over 8 bases. The junction had 6 bases not matched to a gene; V was cut back by 0 bases and J by 5 bases. The CDR3 contains 16 residues. CDR1 and CDR2 from the germline V gene are MGHDK and SYGVNS. The CDR3 region is CASSEYTGRAHNEQFF. CDR3 DNA: TGTGCCAGCAGTGAATATACCGGGAGGGCCCACAATGAGCAGTTCTTC. The variable domain in full, with the rest retrieved from reference TRBV25-1 and TRBJ2-1, is EADIYQTPRYLVIGTGKKITLECSQTMGHDKMYWYQQDPGMELHLIHYSYGVNSTEKGDLSSESTVSRIRTEHFPLTLESARPSHTSQYLCASSEYTGRAHNEQFFGPGTRLTVL.

The V call is TRBV6-2 or TRBV6-3, the J call TRBJ1-2; the match to TRBD1 covers 10 bases. This CDR3 is built from 14 residues. The V segment lost 6 bases and the J segment 7 bases; nucleotides outside the gene matches: 8. Germline V gives CDR1 MNHEY, CDR2 SVGEGT. The CDR3 region has the DNA TGTGCCAGCAGGGAAGACAGGGGGCGGCTTGGCTACACCTTC. Translated, it gives CASREDRGRLGYTF.